These T cell receptor beta chains were read from a single sample in a study of blood T cells in healthy people across ages. Using its own MiXCR run on the 5' RACE reads, TCRdb lists one record per CDR3 protein. The profile covers 700,000 to 950,000 distinct CDR3 sequences, with about 62% appearing a single time and roughly 22% taken by the ten largest. The source material was blood. The receptor set was obtained from a man aged 25 to 40 in good health. Both conserved end residues are part of each CDR3. A D gene is named only where the DNA matches it firmly. Part of the rows lack a size; the others show once, few, many or a class for expanded clones.

NA,NA,TRBJ2-4,TRBV15,CATSRERGAYIQYF,TGTGCCACCAGCAGAGAACGGGGGGCATACATTCAGTACTTC
NA,NA,TRBJ1-4,TRBV16,CASSQSGQGEKLFF,TGTGCCAGCAGCCAATCGGGCCAGGGGGAAAAACTGTTTTTT
NA,NA,TRBJ1-5,TRBV7-2,CASSLGAELNQPQHF,TGTGCCAGCAGCTTAGGGGCAGAACTCAATCAGCCCCAGCATTTT
NA,NA,TRBJ2-7,TRBV20-1,CSARNRQRSPYEQYF,TGCAGTGCTAGAAATCGCCAACGAAGCCCCTACGAGCAGTACTTC
few,NA,TRBJ2-7,TRBV4-2,CASSPLLAGASYEQYF,TGTGCCAGCAGCCCTCTCTTGGCAGGGGCATCCTACGAGCAGTACTTC
NA,NA,TRBJ2-7,TRBV4-2,CASSQWGPSYEQYF,TGTGCCAGCAGCCAATGGGGACCGTCGTACGAGCAGTACTTC
NA,NA,TRBJ2-6,TRBV18,CASSPIAGANVLTF,TGTGCCAGCTCACCAATTGCTGGGGCCAACGTCCTGACTTTC
few,TRBD2,TRBJ2-3,TRBV29-1,CSVLRTGGDTQYF,TGCAGCGTCCTTCGAACGGGAGGAGATACGCAGTATTTT
few,NA,TRBJ2-7,TRBV10-2,CAISPPESYEQYF,TGCGCCATCTCGCCCCCTGAATCCTACGAGCAGTACTTC
NA,TRBD2,TRBJ2-7,TRBV4-2,CASSHGTSYEQYF,TGTGCCAGCAGCCATGGGACTAGCTACGAGCAGTACTTC
NA,NA,TRBJ2-7,TRBV11-1,CASSLGMGLLSYEQYF,TGTGCCAGCAGCTTGGGAATGGGCCTACTCTCCTACGAGCAGTACTTC
few,NA,TRBJ2-5,TRBV20-1,CSASQFLRDTIQETQYF,TGCAGTGCTAGTCAGTTCCTCCGGGACACCATACAAGAGACCCAGTACTTC
NA,NA,TRBJ2-7,TRBV5-1,CASSLNLGSAYEQYF,TGCGCCAGCAGCCTGAACCTGGGATCGGCCTACGAGCAGTACTTC
NA,NA,TRBJ2-7,TRBV5-1,CASSEPQSNPSYEQYF,TGCGCCAGCAGCGAACCTCAGAGCAACCCTTCCTACGAGCAGTACTTC
NA,NA,TRBJ2-1,TRBV6-2/TRBV6-3,CASLTVGQGGGNEQFF,TGTGCCAGCCTCACGGTCGGCCAAGGAGGCGGCAATGAGCAGTTCTTC
few,NA,TRBJ2-7,TRBV11-2,CASSFEIGGRPLYF,TGTGCCAGCAGCTTCGAGATCGGGGGCAGGCCACTGTACTTC
NA,NA,TRBJ2-3,TRBV20-1,CSARGVPSGTSTDTQYF,TGCAGTGCTAGAGGGGTCCCCTCCGGGACTAGCACAGATACGCAGTATTTT
few,TRBD1,TRBJ2-7,TRBV28,CASTRGTGFFEQYF,TGTGCCAGCACCCGGGGGACAGGGTTCTTCGAGCAGTACTTC
NA,TRBD2,TRBJ2-3,TRBV7-2,CASSLVSGGTDTQYF,TGTGCCAGCAGCTTGGTTAGCGGGGGTACAGATACGCAGTATTTT
NA,NA,TRBJ2-1,TRBV6-5,CASSFSGHEQFF,TGTGCCAGCAGTTTCTCCGGCCATGAGCAGTTCTTC
NA,NA,TRBJ2-1,TRBV7-2,CASSLSNLVFNEQFF,TGTGCCAGCAGCTTATCAAACCTAGTATTCAATGAGCAGTTCTTC
NA,TRBD2,TRBJ2-7,TRBV20-1,CSAQQLAGYPYEQYF,TGCAGTGCTCAACAACTAGCGGGGTACCCCTACGAGCAGTACTTC
NA,NA,TRBJ1-2,TRBV11-1,CASSPGRRDYGYTF,TGTGCCAGCAGCCCGGGCCGGCGGGACTATGGCTACACCTTC
NA,NA,TRBJ2-5,TRBV12-3/TRBV12-4,CASRGPGGGETQYF,TGTGCCAGCAGGGGACCCGGGGGCGGCGAGACCCAGTACTTC
NA,TRBD1,TRBJ1-1,TRBV28,CASSSPDPQGAEAFF,TGTGCCAGCAGTTCCCCAGACCCACAGGGGGCTGAAGCTTTCTTT
NA,TRBD1,TRBJ1-2,TRBV7-9,CASSLDRGTDGYTF,TGTGCCAGCAGCTTAGACAGGGGAACGGATGGCTACACCTTC
once,TRBD2,TRBJ2-7,TRBV9,CASSANPGTNSYEQYF,TGTGCCAGCAGCGCCAACCCCGGGACTAATTCCTACGAGCAGTACTTC
few,NA,TRBJ2-3,TRBV3-1,CASSQRASRDTQYF,TGTGCCAGCAGCCAACGGGCTAGTCGGGATACGCAGTATTTT
few,NA,TRBJ1-2,TRBV12-3/TRBV12-4,CASSPTPGGRLYGYTF,TGTGCCAGCAGTCCAACTCCGGGCGGGAGGCTCTATGGCTACACCTTC
NA,NA,TRBJ2-1,TRBV20-1,CSAANPGLETQFF,TGCAGTGCTGCAAACCCAGGATTAGAGACCCAGTTCTTC
NA,NA,TRBJ2-1,TRBV15,CATSRAKGDYNEQFF,TGTGCCACCAGCAGAGCTAAGGGGGACTACAATGAGCAGTTCTTC
NA,TRBD2,TRBJ2-1,TRBV20-1,CSARDSGPYNEQFF,TGCAGTGCTAGAGATAGCGGGCCATACAATGAGCAGTTCTTC
NA,TRBD2,TRBJ2-7,TRBV20-1,CSARRGLAGYGTYEQYF,TGCAGTGCTAGACGGGGGCTAGCGGGATACGGCACCTACGAGCAGTACTTC